What follows is one T cell receptor beta chain and its context. Its antigen is not known. This specimen belongs to a study of response to subunit inactivated influenza vaccine. Study-level points and caveats: It was the authors' suggestion that each seasonal influenza vaccination recruits few new T cells.

TCRdb re-called the RT-PCR reads with MiXCR, one entry per CDR3 protein. The sample has roughly 650,000 distinct CDR3 sequences; 15% to 18% are singletons. V dropped 3 bases and J dropped 2 bases, with 13 bases sitting between them. The CDR3 contains 14 residues. From germline, CDR1 is DFQATT and CDR2 SNEGSKA (reference sequence). The chain joins TRBV20-1 to TRBJ2-5; D is ambiguous. The TCR comes from a man aged 45-65 years who received an inactivated influenza vaccine. Material: PBMCs from blood, obtained 11 to 12 days after vaccination. CDR3 nucleotide sequence: TGCAGTGCTAGGCCTTTTGGGAATCAAGAGACCCAGTACTTC. Its translation is CSARPFGNQETQYF.